The 27 T cell receptor beta chains presented below share a single source sample, sequenced in a study of blood T cell repertoires in COVID-19. Repertoires were generated with immunoSEQ multiplex PCR, while TCRdb's copy carries only in-frame clones and drops some. The sample holds 250,000 to 350,000 clones, about 90% seen once. The sample consisted of peripheral blood. The receptors stem from a woman between 45 and 65 years old with COVID-19, enrolled during active disease.

The chain employs TRBV18 and TRBJ1-5, with 7 nucleotides matching TRBD1. Germline lookup yields CDR1 KGHSH and CDR2 LQKENI. There are 14 residues in the CDR3. Trimming cost V 2 bases and J 4 bases; bases outside gene matches: 2. The CDR3: CASSPVTGNQPQHF. In DNA form, the CDR3 reads TGTGCCAGCTCACCAGTGACAGGGAATCAGCCCCAGCATTTT. Variable domain in full (rest from reference TRBV18 and TRBJ1-5): NAGVMQNPRHLVRRRGQEARLRCSPMKGHSHVYWYRQLPEEGLKFMVYLQKENIIDESGMPKERFSAEFPKEGPSILRIQQVVRGDSAAYFCASSPVTGNQPQHFGDGTRLSIL.

V is TRBV6-5 and J is TRBJ1-5; 8 nucleotides line up with TRBD1. Trimming cost V 2 bases and J 5 bases; bases outside gene matches: 8. The CDR3 is made up of 16 amino acids. Germline loops: CDR1 MNHEY, CDR2 SVGAGI. CDR3 bases: TGTGCCAGCAGTTACGGCCGCACAGGGGGGGATCAGCCCCAGCATTTT. Its translation: CASSYGRTGGDQPQHF.

This chain joins TRBV5-1 and TRBJ2-1, with a possible D match to TRBD1 (7 bases). Germline CDR1 and CDR2: SGHRS and YFSETQ. The CDR3 contains 15 residues. Trimming left V 0 bases short and J 8 bases short, with 15 bases between. The CDR3 is CASSLARGRGDEQFF. CDR3 DNA: TGCGCCAGCAGCTTGGCAAGGGGGCGCGGGGATGAGCAGTTCTTC. Full variable domain (missing parts from reference TRBV5-1 and TRBJ2-1): KAGVTQTPRYLIKTRGQQVTLSCSPISGHRSVSWYQQTPGQGLQFLFEYFSETQRNKGNFPGRFSGRQFSNSRSEMNVSTLELGDSALYLCASSLARGRGDEQFFGPGTRLTVL.

V usage is TRBV12-3 or TRBV12-4 and J usage is TRBJ1-1, with no clear D. Trimming removed 6 bases at V and 1 base at J, with 9 bases between. The CDR3 is made up of 13 amino acids. This CDR3 is CASSPRGNTEAFF. The CDR3 DNA reads as TGTGCCAGCAGCCCTCGAGGGAACACTGAAGCTTTCTTT.

The chain couples TRBV6-5 to TRBJ2-3; tentatively, D is TRBD2 (5 bases). The CDR3 totals 13 residues. Trimming took 7 bases from V and 2 from J, leaving 10 bases between them. Germline CDR1 reads MNHEY; CDR2 reads SVGAGI. The CDR3 loop reads CASILRATDTQYF. As DNA, the CDR3 is TGTGCCAGCATTCTGCGGGCCACAGATACGCAGTATTTT.

The V and J genes are TRBV5-6 and TRBJ1-2, with D tentatively TRBD1 (6 bases). The CDR3 consists of 15 residues. Looked up from germline, CDR1 is SGHDT and CDR2 is YYEEEE. Between the trimmed V and J ends, which lost 6 bases and 5 bases, there was a span of 20 bases. The CDR3 DNA follows: TGTGCCAGCACCAATAAGGCGGGCAGGGGTTATGGCTACACCTTC. Translated: CASTNKAGRGYGYTF. The full variable domain, with the rest looked up from reference TRBV5-6 and TRBJ1-2, is DAGVTQSPTHLIKTRGQQVTLRCSPKSGHDTVSWYQQALGQGPQFIFQYYEEEERQRGNFPDRFSGHQFPNYSSELNVNALLLGDSALYLCASTNKAGRGYGYTFGSGTRLTVV.

This clone has a single count. This chain links TRBV4-3 with TRBJ2-1, with TRBD2 identical over 10 bases. Germline V lookup: CDR1 LGHNA, CDR2 YSLEER. Trimming cost V 5 bases and J 2 bases; bases outside gene matches: 6. This CDR3 has 16 amino acids. The CDR3 reads CASSNEREGPYNEQFF. The CDR3 DNA reads as TGCGCCAGCAGCAACGAGCGGGAGGGCCCCTACAATGAGCAGTTCTTC.

In its sample, this clone was seen once. This same CDR3 is encoded by further DNA sequences in the sample. The chain couples TRBV5-1 to TRBJ2-1, with D possibly being TRBD2 (6 bases). The germline gives CDR1 SGHRS, CDR2 YFSETQ. Trimming took 0 bases from V and 0 from J, leaving 10 bases between them. This CDR3 comprises 16 residues. CDR3 nucleotides: TGCGCCAGCAGCTTGGTAGTCGGGAGCTCCTACAATGAGCAGTTCTTC. Its protein is CASSLVVGSSYNEQFF.

The rearrangement joins TRBV3-1 (or the pseudogene TRBV3-2) to TRBJ1-1; D not certain. Germline V gene sequence: CDR1 LGHDT, CDR2 YNNKEL (reference sequence). The CDR3 is 13 amino acids. Deletions cut 0 bases from V and 10 bases from J, with 12 bases between. In nucleotides, the CDR3 is TGTGCCAGCAGCCAAGATAGAGGGTACTCAGCTTTCTTT. Protein: CASSQDRGYSAFF.

As to this clone: The junction shows a germline mismatch at one end, possibly a read error. This chain connects TRBV19 to TRBJ1-1; TRBD1 matches 10 bases. From germline, CDR1 is LNHDA and CDR2 SQIVND (reference sequence). The CDR3 contains 18 residues. The CDR3 nucleotides are TGTGCCAGTAGAATAGGAGGGACAGGGGATATCATGAACACTGAAGCTTTCTTT. Residues: CASRIGGTGDIMNTEAFF.

This chain connects TRBV6-4 to TRBJ1-5, with D possibly being TRBD1 (5 bases). This CDR3 spans 14 amino acids. The germline V gene has CDR1 MRHNA and CDR2 SNTAGT. The V and J ends lost 7 bases and 9 bases respectively, with 19 bases between them. Here the CDR3 reads CASIPNRQTGPQHF. The CDR3 DNA follows: TGTGCCAGCATCCCAAACAGGCAAACGGGGCCCCAGCATTTT.

This chain uses TRBV29-1 with TRBJ1-1, with D possibly being TRBD1 (6 bases). The germline CDR1 and CDR2 sequences are SQVTM and ANQGSEA. Trimming took off 6 bases at V and 4 bases at J, with 18 bases between the two ends. CDR3 length equals 14 residues. This chain's CDR3 is CSVQGLRLRTEAFF. The CDR3 DNA follows: TGCAGCGTCCAGGGGTTGAGGCTACGCACTGAAGCTTTCTTT.

The rearrangement uses TRBV30 and TRBJ2-7; TRBD2 matches 8 bases. The CDR3 runs 15 residues. Unmatched junction bases numbered 10, after V lost 3 bases and J lost 3 bases. The germline CDR1 and CDR2 sequences are GTSNPN and SVGIG (reference sequence). CDR3 in DNA: TGTGCCTGGAGCGGAACTAGGACTAGCAGCTACGAGCAGTACTTC. Translated: CAWSGTRTSSYEQYF.

The chain employs TRBV18 and TRBJ1-5, with 7 bases fitting TRBD1. Germline CDR1 reads KGHSH; CDR2 reads LQKENI. The CDR3 runs 21 residues. V shed 2 bases and J 0 bases; nucleotides not matched to a gene: 19. CDR3 in DNA: TGTGCCAGCTCACCAAGGCCCGGGACAGCTCTCAGCGCGTATAGCAATCAGCCCCAGCATTTT. It translates to CASSPRPGTALSAYSNQPQHF.

This clone showed up just a few times. The chain carries TRBV11-2 and TRBJ1-2, with TRBD1 matching over 8 bases. Germline V CDR1 and CDR2: SGHAT, FQNNGV. V was pared by 1 base and J by 5 bases, with 9 bases of the junction left unmatched. The CDR3 loop spans 16 amino acids. CDR3 nucleotides: TGTGCCAGCAGCTTAGGGAACCGGGACAGGTCATATGGCTACACCTTC. Its protein product is CASSLGNRDRSYGYTF.

This clone was recorded only once. V usage is TRBV5-1 and J usage is TRBJ2-7; TRBD2 agrees at 13 bases. The CDR3 spans 15 residues. V trimming: 3 bases; J trimming: 4 bases; junction bases outside the gene matches: 4. Germline CDR1 is SGHRS and CDR2 is YFSETQ. For the CDR3, the DNA is TGCGCCAGCAGCTCAAGGACTAGCGGGAGTTACGAGCAGTACTTC. Protein: CASSSRTSGSYEQYF.

J is TRBJ2-3 and V is TRBV5-6; maybe TRBD2 (6 bases). From germline, CDR1 is SGHDT and CDR2 YYEEEE. V lost 4 bases and J 9 bases, leaving 18 bases between the germline ends. The CDR3 extends over 14 amino acids. The CDR3 nucleotides read TGTGCCAGCAGCACCGGGACTTCGCTCCTCACGCAGTATTTT. As protein: CASSTGTSLLTQYF. The full variable domain, its missing parts supplied by reference TRBV5-6 and TRBJ2-3, is DAGVTQSPTHLIKTRGQQVTLRCSPKSGHDTVSWYQQALGQGPQFIFQYYEEEERQRGNFPDRFSGHQFPNYSSELNVNALLLGDSALYLCASSTGTSLLTQYFGPGTRLTVL.

The V gene is TRBV27, the J gene TRBJ2-1, with TRBD2 as a possible D gene (5 bases). The CDR3 runs to 12 residues. Germline values: CDR1 MNHEY, CDR2 SMNVEV (reference sequence). Deletions cut 6 bases from V and 7 bases from J, with 10 bases between. Here the CDR3 DNA reads TGTGCCAGCAGCCAACCGGGGAATGAGCAGTTCTTC. Translation: CASSQPGNEQFF.

V gene TRBV2 combines with J gene TRBJ2-7; 7 positions match TRBD1. The V segment lost 6 bases and the J segment 2 bases; nucleotides outside the gene matches: 4. The CDR3 is made up of 13 amino acids. Germline assignment: CDR1 SNHLY and CDR2 FYNNEI. CDR3 bases: TGTGCCAGCAGGGGGGACAGTCCCTACGAGCAGTACTTC. Its protein is CASRGDSPYEQYF.

The CDR3 DNA sequence: TGTGCCAGCAGCCAGGAATTCACGGACATTTTGGAGACCCAGTACTTC. Translated, it gives CASSQEFTDILETQYF. The chain uses TRBV7-9 and TRBJ2-5, with a weak D call TRBD1 (5 bases). The ends were cut back, 5 bases at V and 5 bases at J, with 21 bases in the middle. Germline V gene lookup returns CDR1 SEHNR and CDR2 FQNEAQ (reference sequence). The CDR3 loop spans 16 amino acids.

As DNA, the CDR3 is TGCGCCAGCAGCCCAACAGGGAAGAGAGATCAGCCCCAGCATTTT. Protein product: CASSPTGKRDQPQHF. The chain couples TRBV4-1 to TRBJ1-5, with D maybe TRBD1 (6 bases). Germline V gene sequence: CDR1 MGHRA, CDR2 YSYEKL. Trimming pared 4 bases from V and 5 bases from J, leaving 15 bases between. The CDR3 runs 15 residues.

This chain connects TRBV30 to TRBJ1-5; D may be TRBD1 (5 bases). The germline V and J ends were trimmed by 2 bases and 6 bases, with 11 bases remaining between them. Germline V gives CDR1 GTSNPN, CDR2 SVGIG (reference sequence). The CDR3 loop spans 13 amino acids. This chain's CDR3 is CAWSSTGFQPQHF. CDR3 coding DNA: TGTGCCTGGAGTTCAACAGGATTTCAGCCCCAGCATTTT.

The chain joins TRBV30 to TRBJ1-6; 11 nucleotides line up with TRBD1. Trimming cost V 6 bases and J 10 bases; bases outside gene matches: 17. The CDR3 runs to 17 residues. Germline CDR1 GTSNPN, CDR2 SVGIG (reference sequence). This chain's CDR3 is CACRVSAGQGVASPLHF. Written as DNA, the CDR3 is TGTGCCTGCCGGGTCTCGGCGGGACAGGGGGTCGCATCACCCCTCCACTTT.

This clone has a handful of counts. The rearrangement joins TRBV29-1 to TRBJ2-7, with 8 bases fitting TRBD2. Germline V gene lookup returns CDR1 SQVTM and CDR2 ANQGSEA. The CDR3 runs 15 residues. With V trimmed by 7 bases and J by 2 bases, 13 bases remained unmatched. CDR3: CSAEGLGAGAYEQYF. In DNA form, the CDR3 reads TGCAGCGCCGAGGGGTTAGGAGCGGGGGCCTACGAGCAGTACTTC.

This sequence joins TRBV6-6 and TRBJ1-2; TRBD1 agrees at 12 bases. Germline CDR1 and CDR2: MNHNY and SVGAGI (reference sequence). This CDR3 has 13 amino acids. Trimming removed 11 bases from V and 7 bases from J; junction bases left unmatched: 8. CDR3: CAGSGTGGFGYTF. The CDR3 bases are TGTGCCGGGTCCGGGACAGGGGGCTTTGGCTACACCTTC.

The rearrangement links TRBV6-5 to TRBJ2-2, with 7 positions matching TRBD2. Trimming took 6 bases from V and 3 from J; bases not matched to a gene: 4. Germline V gene lookup returns CDR1 MNHEY and CDR2 SVGAGI. This CDR3 has 14 residues. CDR3 region: CASRTSYYTGELFF. CDR3 coding DNA: TGTGCCAGCAGGACTAGCTATTACACCGGGGAGCTGTTTTTT.

The chain uses TRBV19 and TRBJ2-6; weak D call: TRBD1 (6 bases). Germline-derived CDR1 and CDR2 are LNHDA and SQIVND (reference sequence). Trimming took off 3 bases at V and 1 base at J, with 7 bases between the two ends. This CDR3 has 15 amino acids. The CDR3 loop reads CASSIRGSGANVLTF. The CDR3 DNA follows: TGTGCCAGTAGTATCAGGGGTTCTGGGGCCAACGTCCTGACTTTC.